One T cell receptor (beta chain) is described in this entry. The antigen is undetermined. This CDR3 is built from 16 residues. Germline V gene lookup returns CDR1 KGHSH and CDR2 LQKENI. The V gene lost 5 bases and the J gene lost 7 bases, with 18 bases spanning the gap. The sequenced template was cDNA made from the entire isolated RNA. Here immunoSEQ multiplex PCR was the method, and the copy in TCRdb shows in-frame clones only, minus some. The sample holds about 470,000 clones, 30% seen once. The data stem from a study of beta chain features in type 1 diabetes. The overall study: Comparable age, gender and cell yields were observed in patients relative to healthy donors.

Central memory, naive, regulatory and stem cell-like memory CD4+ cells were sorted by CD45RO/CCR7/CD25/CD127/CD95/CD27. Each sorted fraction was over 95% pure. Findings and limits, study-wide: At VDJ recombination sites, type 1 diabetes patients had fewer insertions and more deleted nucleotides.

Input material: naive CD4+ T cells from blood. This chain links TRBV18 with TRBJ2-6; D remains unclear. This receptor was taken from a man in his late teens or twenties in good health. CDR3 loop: CASSEALIGFANVLTF. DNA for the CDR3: TGTGCCAGCTCAGAGGCCCTAATCGGGTTTGCCAACGTCCTGACTTTC.